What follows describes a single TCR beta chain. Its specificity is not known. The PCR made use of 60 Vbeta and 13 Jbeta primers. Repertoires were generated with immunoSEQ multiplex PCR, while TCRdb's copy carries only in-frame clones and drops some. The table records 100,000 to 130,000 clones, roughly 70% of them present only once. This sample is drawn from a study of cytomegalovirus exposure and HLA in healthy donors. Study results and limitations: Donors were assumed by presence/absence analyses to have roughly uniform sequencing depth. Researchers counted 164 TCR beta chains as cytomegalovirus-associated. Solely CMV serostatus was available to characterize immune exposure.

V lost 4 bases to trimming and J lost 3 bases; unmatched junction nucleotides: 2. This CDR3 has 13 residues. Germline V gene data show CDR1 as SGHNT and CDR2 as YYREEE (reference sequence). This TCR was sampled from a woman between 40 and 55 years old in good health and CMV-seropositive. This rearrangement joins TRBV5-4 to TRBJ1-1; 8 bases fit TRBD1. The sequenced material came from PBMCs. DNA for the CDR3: TGTGCCAGCAGCCCAGGGGGCGACACTGAAGCTTTCTTT. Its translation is CASSPGGDTEAFF.